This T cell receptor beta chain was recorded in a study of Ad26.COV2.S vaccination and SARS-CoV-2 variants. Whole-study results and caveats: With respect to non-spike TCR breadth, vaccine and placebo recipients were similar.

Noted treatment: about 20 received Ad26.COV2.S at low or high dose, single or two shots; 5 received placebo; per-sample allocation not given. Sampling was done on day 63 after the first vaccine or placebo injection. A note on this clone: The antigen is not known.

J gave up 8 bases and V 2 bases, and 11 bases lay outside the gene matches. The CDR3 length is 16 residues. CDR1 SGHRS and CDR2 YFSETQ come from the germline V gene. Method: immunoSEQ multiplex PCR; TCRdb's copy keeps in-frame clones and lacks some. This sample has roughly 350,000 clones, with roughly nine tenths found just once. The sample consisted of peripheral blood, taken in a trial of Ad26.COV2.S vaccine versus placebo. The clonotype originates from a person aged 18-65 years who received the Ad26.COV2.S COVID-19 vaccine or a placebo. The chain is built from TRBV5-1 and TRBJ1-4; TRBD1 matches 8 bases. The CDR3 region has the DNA TGCGCCAGCAGCTTCGGACAGGGAATGAAAGGCGAAAAACTGTTTTTT. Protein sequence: CASSFGQGMKGEKLFF.